This T cell receptor (beta chain) was retrieved from a study of T cell responses to AZD1222 COVID-19 vaccine (dated by TCRdb to the early 2020s). A note on the overall study: AZD1222 recipients given second doses at about 4 weeks or at about 12 weeks were pooled, since spike-specific TCR depth and breadth were not found to differ between the two schedules. Trial participants were enrolled into age subgroups of 18-55, 56-69 and 70-plus years, which contained around 150, 29 and 61 TCR-sequenced participants, respectively. TCR sequencing was performed for roughly 240 trial participants, of whom roughly 200 were given two doses of AZD1222 and around 25 were given two doses of MenACWY control vaccine.

Of note for this clone: The antigen this receptor binds is unknown. The input lacks base qualities; no much larger clone sits a single base away.

General findings and caveats noted by the study authors: The vaccine-associated CD4 TCRs covered the entire spike protein, and the dominant responses fell in regions 160-218 and 743-854. Conclusions about previously exposed vaccinees were limited because only six AZD1222 recipients were SARS-CoV-2 seropositive at baseline. Most participants were white British and females outnumbered males, and the authors suggested that clonal diversity may have been underestimated. In the small 56-69-year group, the increase in depth fell short of significance, most likely because of low power. Nearly half of unique spike-specific TCRs reportedly recognized epitopes outside regions mutated in the B.1.351 and B.1.1.7 variants. Because no day 14 peak-response samples were available, the repertoires could be characterized only after the peak T cell response. A significant rise in spike-specific TCR breadth and depth was observed after two AZD1222 doses relative to day 0 and relative to MenACWY recipients.

The time point label here, explained by the study, means: baseline before first vaccination. Samples from vaccinated people were obtained from the UK trials COV001 and COV002, which included a single-blind randomized controlled phase 2/3 trial of AZD1222 (ChAdOx1 nCoV-19) in healthy adults. For TCRbeta chain sequencing, PBMC samples were collected from trial participants at day 0 and at day 28 after the second dose. The CDR3 has 13 amino acids, counting the end cysteine and phenylalanine. Of the read, only the CDR3 DNA is kept; its 39 bases are in frame from base 1. The CDR3 regions of human TCRbeta chains were analyzed by immunosequencing. The authors' pipeline ran thus. Repertoire TCRs were checked for matches against a reference library of SARS-CoV-2-specific TCRs that had been generated using the MIRA antigen-specificity platform. Breadth was defined as the fraction of unique TCRs that were SARS-CoV-2-associated. Depth was defined as the fraction of total T cells that were SARS-CoV-2-associated. Each spike-specific TCR was assigned to its reactive spike region and to a CD4 or CD8 class using the MIRA data. Log10-transformed breadth and depth values were compared by one-way ANOVA with Sidak's multiple comparisons tests. Held by TCRdb, this immuneACCESS table contains in-frame sequences only and omits some clones. Under half of the omission traces to an unresolved V gene where checked; the cause of the rest is unknown. V, J and clone size are taken as reported in that table, and D and trimming were inferred from the DNA itself. The sample includes 100,000 to 150,000 clones, with roughly 91% observed a single time. Around 30% of the sample belongs to the ten largest clones.

The sequence joins TRBV21-1 to TRBJ2-6. TRBV21-1 is assigned pseudogene status. Sequencing used peripheral blood, obtained on day 0 of AZD1222 vaccination. This TCR derives from an adult in good health. The CDR3 is CASRRPGANVLTF. The DNA sequence is TGTGCCAGCAGGAGACCTGGGGCCAACGTCCTGACTTTC.